One and the same sample provided the 32 T cell receptor beta chains below, sequenced in a study of Ad26.COV2.S vaccination and SARS-CoV-2 variants. The protocol was immunoSEQ multiplex PCR, while the TCRdb copy is restricted to in-frame clones and leaves out a portion. This table has 300,000 to 350,000 clones, about 87% appearing once. The treatment was: about 20 received Ad26.COV2.S at low or high dose, single or two shots; about 5 received placebo; per-sample allocation not given. Day 63 after the first vaccine or placebo injection was the time point for sampling. The specimen was peripheral blood, collected in a trial of Ad26.COV2.S vaccine versus placebo. Source of these receptors: a person between 18 and 65 years old who received the Ad26.COV2.S COVID-19 vaccine or a placebo.

This chain joins TRBV19 and TRBJ1-5, with D possibly being TRBD1 (5 bases). This CDR3 comprises 16 residues. Between the trimmed V and J ends, which lost 6 bases and 1 base, there was a span of 16 bases. The germline gives CDR1 LNHDA, CDR2 SQIVND (reference sequence). CDR3 protein: CASSRRGDGSNQPQHF. CDR3 sequence (DNA): TGTGCCAGTAGCAGGAGGGGAGACGGAAGCAATCAGCCCCAGCATTTT.

This chain connects TRBV27 to TRBJ1-5; D gene unclear. The CDR3 extends over 13 amino acids. Trimming cost V 2 bases and J 4 bases, with 6 bases left between them. Per the germline V gene, CDR1 is MNHEY and CDR2 is SMNVEV (reference sequence). This CDR3 is CASSLRRNQPQHF. The CDR3 DNA sequence: TGTGCCAGCAGTTTAAGGAGGAATCAGCCCCAGCATTTT.

The genes are TRBV6-5 and TRBJ2-2, with 8 nucleotides matching TRBD1. The CDR3 runs to 15 residues. V shed 7 bases, J shed 6 bases, and the junction held 10 bases outside the gene matches. Germline-derived CDR1 and CDR2 are MNHEY and SVGAGI. This CDR3 reads CASTGAGQGPGELFF. As DNA, the CDR3 is TGTGCCAGCACAGGGGCCGGACAGGGACCCGGGGAGCTGTTTTTT.

This clone appeared a single time. The chain uses TRBV5-6 and TRBJ1-1; D gene uncertain. The ends were cut back, 0 bases at V and 11 bases at J, with 11 bases in the middle. This CDR3 region has 12 residues. Germline-derived CDR1 and CDR2 are SGHDT and YYEEEE. CDR3 sequence (DNA): TGTGCCAGCAGCTTGGCGAGAGCGGTCGCTTTCTTT. Protein product: CASSLARAVAFF.

CDR3 sequence (DNA): TGTGCCAGCAGCTCGACTAGCCGGTGGACACCCTACGAGCAGTACTTC. Its protein product is CASSSTSRWTPYEQYF. This chain links TRBV5-5 with TRBJ2-7, with TRBD2 matching over 7 bases. The CDR3 contains 16 residues. The V and J ends lost 3 bases and 2 bases, in that order; junction bases with no gene match: 11. Germline CDR1 is SGHKS and CDR2 is YYEKEE (reference sequence).

This clone occurred many times. The chain couples TRBV6-2 or TRBV6-3 to TRBJ1-3, with 7 positions matching TRBD1. The CDR3 is 18 residues long. With 0 bases clipped from V and 4 bases from J, the junction kept 12 bases outside the gene matches. The germline V gene has CDR1 MNHEY and CDR2 SVGEGT. The CDR3 region is CASSYSAEGAASGNTIYF. The CDR3 DNA reads as TGTGCCAGCAGTTACTCCGCGGAGGGGGCCGCGAGCGGAAACACCATATATTTT.

The genes are TRBV9 and TRBJ1-4; D unresolved. CDR1 is SGDLS and CDR2 is YYNGEE in the germline V gene. V was pared by 4 bases and J by 6 bases, with 13 bases between. The CDR3 sequence is 14 residues long. Here the CDR3 DNA reads TGTGCCAGCAGCCCCTTTAAGGAGGATGAAAAACTGTTTTTT. It translates to CASSPFKEDEKLFF.

The chain is built from TRBV7-9 and TRBJ2-1; no clear D gene. Germline CDR1 reads SEHNR; CDR2 reads FQNEAQ (reference sequence). This CDR3 region has 12 residues. V was shortened by 4 bases and J by 5 bases, with 6 bases between the two germline ends. The CDR3 protein is CASSSSNNEQFF. The CDR3 nucleotides read TGTGCCAGCAGCTCTTCCAACAATGAGCAGTTCTTC.

The J gene is TRBJ1-4, the V gene TRBV15, with 9 nucleotides matching TRBD1. V dropped 1 base and J dropped 1; count of bases not matched to a gene: 4. Germline V CDR1 and CDR2: LNHNV, YYDKDF (reference sequence). The CDR3 extends over 17 amino acids. The CDR3 spells CATSRGQGGRTNEKLFF. As DNA, the CDR3 is TGTGCCACCAGCAGAGGACAGGGGGGAAGAACTAATGAAAAACTGTTTTTT.

The chain joins TRBV4-2 to TRBJ1-1, with TRBD1 matching 8 bases. V gave up 3 bases and J gave up 1 base; unmatched junction bases: 4. The CDR3 is 15 amino acids. Per the germline V gene, CDR1 is LGHNA and CDR2 is YNFKEQ. The CDR3 sequence is CASSHSGQGNTEAFF. The CDR3 DNA follows: TGTGCCAGCAGCCACTCCGGACAGGGGAACACTGAAGCTTTCTTT.

The chain uses TRBV28 and TRBJ1-6; weak D call: TRBD1 (6 bases). Trimming removed 5 bases at V and 7 bases at J, with 12 bases between. CDR3 length equals 14 residues. CDR1 MDHEN and CDR2 SYDVKM come from the germline V gene. Written as DNA, the CDR3 is TGTGCCAGCAGTCTAGGACAGCCGAATTCACCCCTCCACTTT. It yields the protein CASSLGQPNSPLHF. Supplemented by reference TRBV28 and TRBJ1-6, the full variable domain reads DVKVTQSSRYLVKRTGEKVFLECVQDMDHENMFWYRQDPGLGLRLIYFSYDVKMKEKGDIPEGYSVSREKKERFSLILESASTNQTSMYLCASSLGQPNSPLHFGNGTRLTVT.

This chain links TRBV5-1 with TRBJ2-2; D may be TRBD1 (6 bases). This CDR3 contains 14 residues. Germline loops: CDR1 SGHRS, CDR2 YFSETQ. V was trimmed by 7 bases and J by 2 bases, leaving 12 bases between them. CDR3 bases: TGCGCCAGCTTGGACAGAACTAACACCGGGGAGCTGTTTTTT. Translating it yields CASLDRTNTGELFF.

The gene calls are TRBV18 and TRBJ2-1, with a weak D call TRBD2 (7 bases). Trimming took off 5 bases at V and 6 bases at J, with 23 bases between the two ends. The germline V gene encodes CDR1 KGHSH and CDR2 LQKENI. The CDR3 runs to 17 residues. The CDR3 sequence: CASSASGGGVSGNEQFF. Here the CDR3 DNA reads TGTGCCAGCTCAGCGTCGGGGGGCGGGGTCTCCGGCAATGAGCAGTTCTTC.

V gene TRBV5-6 combines with J gene TRBJ1-1; D uncertain. The germline gives CDR1 SGHDT, CDR2 YYEEEE. The V end was cut by 3 bases, the J end by 0 bases, with 15 bases between. CDR3 length equals 16 residues. CDR3 region: CASSSAKTFMNTEAFF. The CDR3 nucleotides read TGTGCCAGCAGCTCAGCGAAAACTTTCATGAACACTGAAGCTTTCTTT.

This clone occurred once. The CDR3 nucleotides read TGTGCCAGCAGCCCACAGCCCGGGGAGCTGTTTTTT. The encoded protein is CASSPQPGELFF. The chain is built from TRBV9 and TRBJ2-2; D gene unclear. This CDR3 has 12 amino acids. CDR1 SGDLS and CDR2 YYNGEE come from the germline V gene. Trimming pared 4 bases from V and 6 bases from J, leaving 7 bases between.

This sequence joins TRBV28 and TRBJ1-1; possibly TRBD1 for D (5 bases). V lost 7 bases and J 1 base, leaving 10 bases between the germline ends. This CDR3 spans 13 amino acids. Germline assignment: CDR1 MDHEN and CDR2 SYDVKM. CDR3 loop: CASTPGRNTEAFF. CDR3 bases: TGTGCCAGCACCCCAGGGAGGAACACTGAAGCTTTCTTT. Based on the CDR3 plus reference TRBV28 and TRBJ1-1, the full variable domain is DVKVTQSSRYLVKRTGEKVFLECVQDMDHENMFWYRQDPGLGLRLIYFSYDVKMKEKGDIPEGYSVSREKKERFSLILESASTNQTSMYLCASTPGRNTEAFFGQGTRLTVV.

The rearrangement uses TRBV27 and TRBJ2-7, with D perhaps matching TRBD1 (6 bases). Trimming removed 5 bases from V and 0 bases from J, with 17 bases in between. CDR1 and CDR2 from the germline V gene are MNHEY and SMNVEV (reference sequence). The CDR3 totals 16 residues. CDR3 nucleotides: TGTGCCAGCAGTCAGGACTCAGGGGTGAGCTCCTACGAGCAGTACTTC. Translated, it gives CASSQDSGVSSYEQYF.

This clone came up a few times. V usage is TRBV7-9 and J usage is TRBJ2-1; D may be TRBD2 (5 bases). The V gene lost 6 bases and the J gene lost 4 bases, with 19 bases spanning the gap. Germline V gene lookup returns CDR1 SEHNR and CDR2 FQNEAQ (reference sequence). This CDR3 spans 16 amino acids. The CDR3 loop reads CASSPPLSGAYNEQFF. The CDR3 DNA reads as TGTGCCAGCAGTCCGCCCTTGAGCGGAGCTTACAATGAGCAGTTCTTC.

This clone was seen only once. The CDR3 protein is CASSIRQVGTQYF. DNA for the CDR3: TGTGCCAGCAGCATCCGACAGGTGGGGACCCAGTACTTC. The rearrangement joins TRBV13 to TRBJ2-5, with D perhaps matching TRBD1 (6 bases). CDR1 PRHDT and CDR2 FYEKMQ come from the germline V gene (reference sequence). Trimming pared 5 bases from V and 7 bases from J, leaving 14 bases between. There are 13 residues in the CDR3.

J is TRBJ1-6 and V is TRBV30, with D perhaps TRBD1 (6 bases). CDR1 is GTSNPN, CDR2 SVGIG, per germline (reference sequence). V was clipped by 5 bases and J by 8 bases, with 13 bases between them. The CDR3 loop spans 13 amino acids. Here the CDR3 reads CAWRQQGYSPLHF. The CDR3 bases are TGTGCCTGGCGTCAACAGGGTTATTCACCCCTCCACTTT.

The CDR3 coding sequence is TGTGCCAGCAGCAGCAGGGGGCTGGAGACCCAGTACTTC. Protein product: CASSSRGLETQYF. V and J are TRBV7-3 and TRBJ2-5; 8 bases are a match to TRBD1. There are 13 residues in the CDR3. Germline CDR1 reads SGHTA; CDR2 reads FQGTGA. V gave up 5 bases and J gave up 5 bases; unmatched junction bases: 4.

V and J are TRBV7-2 and TRBJ2-7; possibly TRBD1 for D (5 bases). The CDR3 is 13 residues long. Trimming removed 1 base at V and 5 bases at J, with 9 bases between. The germline CDR1 and CDR2 sequences are SGHTA and FQGNSA. For the CDR3, the DNA is TGTGCCAGCAGCTTAGGCAGGGCAAACGAGCAGTACTTC. Protein product: CASSLGRANEQYF.

The sample holds one count of this clone. The chain links TRBV5-1 to TRBJ1-2; a weak D match, TRBD1 (6 bases). Germline CDR1 and CDR2: SGHRS and YFSETQ. CDR3 length equals 15 residues. Trimming cost V 0 bases and J 3 bases, with 12 bases left between them. CDR3 in DNA: TGCGCCAGCAGCTTGGTGCAGGGGAGTCACTATGGCTACACCTTC. Its protein is CASSLVQGSHYGYTF.

The CDR3 DNA is TGTGCCAGCAGCCCGCAAACAGGGTTCGGACAGCCCCAGCATTTT. Translating it yields CASSPQTGFGQPQHF. The V call is TRBV6-2 or TRBV6-3, the J call TRBJ1-5; D is perhaps TRBD1 (6 bases). This CDR3 is built from 15 residues. Trimming took 6 bases from V and 7 from J, leaving 19 bases between them. Germline V gene sequence: CDR1 MNHEY, CDR2 SVGEGT.

The chain couples TRBV6-6 to TRBJ2-2; maybe TRBD2 (6 bases). The length of the CDR3 is 15 residues. V was shortened by 8 bases and J by 5 bases, with 18 bases between the two germline ends. Germline CDR1 MNHNY, CDR2 SVGAGI (reference sequence). The CDR3 sequence: CASLRAGLRTGELFF. The CDR3 DNA sequence: TGTGCCAGCCTTCGTGCGGGATTAAGGACCGGGGAGCTGTTTTTT.

The chain is built from TRBV10-3 and TRBJ2-2; possible D gene TRBD2, 5 bases. The germline V gene has CDR1 ENHRY and CDR2 SYGVKD. CDR3 length: 14 residues. V dropped 0 bases and J dropped 6 bases, with 8 bases sitting between them. CDR3 in amino acids: CAISESMGAGELFF. The CDR3, as DNA: TGTGCCATCAGTGAGTCGATGGGAGCCGGGGAGCTGTTTTTT.

This rearrangement joins TRBV5-1 to TRBJ1-2; a possible D gene is TRBD1 (5 bases). The V and J ends lost 4 bases and 0 bases respectively, with 10 bases between them. The CDR3 spans 14 residues. In germline, CDR1 is SGHRS, CDR2 YFSETQ. The CDR3 region has the DNA TGCGCCAGCAGCCCAGACAGTACTAACTATGGCTACACCTTC. Translating it yields CASSPDSTNYGYTF.

The gene calls are TRBV18 and TRBJ2-2, with 8 bases aligning to TRBD1. V trimming: 6 bases; J trimming: 2 bases; junction bases outside the gene matches: 5. Germline V lookup: CDR1 KGHSH, CDR2 LQKENI. This CDR3 spans 15 amino acids. The CDR3 protein is CASSRDRPNTGELFF. The CDR3, as DNA: TGTGCCAGCTCCCGGGACAGGCCTAACACCGGGGAGCTGTTTTTT.

The V and J genes are TRBV27 and TRBJ1-3; D is unresolved. CDR1 MNHEY and CDR2 SMNVEV come from the germline V gene (reference sequence). CDR3 length: 15 residues. The V gene lost 5 bases and the J gene lost 2 bases, with 13 bases spanning the gap. CDR3 sequence: CASSPLDGTGNTIYF. In DNA, the CDR3 is TGTGCCAGCAGTCCCTTGGACGGGACTGGAAACACCATATATTTT.

The chain carries TRBV28 and TRBJ2-7, with TRBD2 matching 11 bases. Germline-derived CDR1 and CDR2 are MDHEN and SYDVKM. V was clipped by 1 base and J by 0 bases; unmatched bases: 5. The CDR3 runs 17 residues. The CDR3 nucleotides are TGTGCCAGCAGTTTATATGGGACTAGCGGAAGCTCCTACGAGCAGTACTTC. Its protein product is CASSLYGTSGSSYEQYF.

This clone has more than one count but fewer than ten. This chain's CDR3 is CASSYRETGGYTF. The CDR3 region has the DNA TGTGCCAGCAGTTACAGGGAGACGGGCGGCTACACCTTC. The V and J genes are TRBV12-3 or TRBV12-4 and TRBJ1-2, with D perhaps TRBD1 (6 bases). Trimming cost V 4 bases and J 8 bases, with 14 bases left between them. The CDR3 spans 13 residues.

The rearrangement links TRBV28 to TRBJ1-1; TRBD1 matches 8 bases. Germline V gene sequence: CDR1 MDHEN, CDR2 SYDVKM. With V trimmed by 2 bases and J by 11 bases, 7 bases remained unmatched. The CDR3 contains 13 residues. The CDR3 sequence: CASSLADRVTAFF. The CDR3 DNA reads TGTGCCAGCAGTTTAGCGGACAGGGTAACTGCTTTCTTT. Filled out from reference TRBV28 and TRBJ1-1, the complete variable domain reads DVKVTQSSRYLVKRTGEKVFLECVQDMDHENMFWYRQDPGLGLRLIYFSYDVKMKEKGDIPEGYSVSREKKERFSLILESASTNQTSMYLCASSLADRVTAFFGQGTRLTVV.